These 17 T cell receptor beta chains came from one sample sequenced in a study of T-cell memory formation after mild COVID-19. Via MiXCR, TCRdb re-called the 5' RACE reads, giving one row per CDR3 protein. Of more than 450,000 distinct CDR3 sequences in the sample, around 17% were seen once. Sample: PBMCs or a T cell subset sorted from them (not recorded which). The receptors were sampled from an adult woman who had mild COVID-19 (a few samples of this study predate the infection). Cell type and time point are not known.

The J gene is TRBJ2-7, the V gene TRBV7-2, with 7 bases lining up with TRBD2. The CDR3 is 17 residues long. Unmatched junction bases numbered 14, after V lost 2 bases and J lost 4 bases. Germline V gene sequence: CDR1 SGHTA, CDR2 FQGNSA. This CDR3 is CASSLTGGSLGRYEQYF. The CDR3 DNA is TGTGCCAGCAGCTTAACAGGCGGGAGTCTCGGGCGTTACGAGCAGTACTTC.

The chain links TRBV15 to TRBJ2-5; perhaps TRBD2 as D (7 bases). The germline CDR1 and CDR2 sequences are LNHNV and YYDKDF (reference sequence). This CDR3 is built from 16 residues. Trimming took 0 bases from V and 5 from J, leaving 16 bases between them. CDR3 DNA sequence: TGTGCCACCAGCAGAGATCGACGGGGGGCTAGTGAGACCCAGTACTTC. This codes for CATSRDRRGASETQYF.

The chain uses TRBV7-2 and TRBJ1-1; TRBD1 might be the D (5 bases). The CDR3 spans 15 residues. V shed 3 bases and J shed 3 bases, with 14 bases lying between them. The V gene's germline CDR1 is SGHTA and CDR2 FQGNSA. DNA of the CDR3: TGTGCCAGCAGCTTTTCGCTCTTAGGGGACACTGAAGCTTTCTTT. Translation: CASSFSLLGDTEAFF.

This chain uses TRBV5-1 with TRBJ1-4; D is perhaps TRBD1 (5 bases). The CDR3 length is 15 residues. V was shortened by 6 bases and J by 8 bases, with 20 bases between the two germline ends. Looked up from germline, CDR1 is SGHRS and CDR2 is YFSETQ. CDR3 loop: CASKSVTGQGEKLFF. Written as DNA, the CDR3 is TGCGCCAGCAAATCGGTAACAGGCCAAGGCGAAAAACTGTTTTTT.

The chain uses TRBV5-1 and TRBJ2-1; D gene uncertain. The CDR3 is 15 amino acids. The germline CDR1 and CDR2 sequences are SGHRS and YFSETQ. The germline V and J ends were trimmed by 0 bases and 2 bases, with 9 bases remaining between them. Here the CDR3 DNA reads TGCGCCAGCAGCTTGGACGGAGTCACCTACAATGAGCAGTTCTTC. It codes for CASSLDGVTYNEQFF.

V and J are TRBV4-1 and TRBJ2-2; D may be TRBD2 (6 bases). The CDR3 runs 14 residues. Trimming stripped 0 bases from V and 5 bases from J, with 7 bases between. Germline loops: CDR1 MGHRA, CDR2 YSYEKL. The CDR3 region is CASSQDGGTGELFF. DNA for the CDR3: TGCGCCAGCAGCCAAGACGGGGGAACCGGGGAGCTGTTTTTT.

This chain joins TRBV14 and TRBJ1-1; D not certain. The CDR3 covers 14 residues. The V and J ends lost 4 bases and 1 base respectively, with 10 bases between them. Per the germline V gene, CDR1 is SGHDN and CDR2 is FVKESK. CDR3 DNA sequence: TGTGCCAGCAGCCCCCTTATTCAGAACACTGAAGCTTTCTTT. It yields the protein CASSPLIQNTEAFF.

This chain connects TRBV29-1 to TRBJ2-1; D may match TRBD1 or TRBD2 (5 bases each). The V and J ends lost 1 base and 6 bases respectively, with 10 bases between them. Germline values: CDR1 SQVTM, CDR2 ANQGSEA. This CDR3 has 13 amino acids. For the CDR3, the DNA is TGCAGCGTTGAAGGGCAGGGACGCAATGAGCAGTTCTTC. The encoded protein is CSVEGQGRNEQFF.

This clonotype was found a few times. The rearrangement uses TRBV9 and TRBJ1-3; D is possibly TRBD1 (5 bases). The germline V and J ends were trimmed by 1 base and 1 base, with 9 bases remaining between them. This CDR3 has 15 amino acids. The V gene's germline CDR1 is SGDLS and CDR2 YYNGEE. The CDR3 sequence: CASSVQGLSGNTIYF. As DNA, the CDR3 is TGTGCCAGCAGCGTACAGGGACTATCTGGAAACACCATATATTTT.

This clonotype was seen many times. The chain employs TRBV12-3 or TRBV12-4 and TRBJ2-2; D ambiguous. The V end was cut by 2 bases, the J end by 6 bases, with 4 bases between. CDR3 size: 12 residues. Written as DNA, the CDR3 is TGTGCCAGCAGTTTACGGGCCGGGGAGCTGTTTTTT. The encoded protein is CASSLRAGELFF.

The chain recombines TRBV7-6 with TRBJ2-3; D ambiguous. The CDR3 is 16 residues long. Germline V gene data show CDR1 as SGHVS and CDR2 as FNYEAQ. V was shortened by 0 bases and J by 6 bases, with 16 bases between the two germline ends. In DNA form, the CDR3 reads TGTGCCAGCAGCTTAGCGTCGCCAGAGATGCGCGATACGCAGTATTTT. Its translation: CASSLASPEMRDTQYF.

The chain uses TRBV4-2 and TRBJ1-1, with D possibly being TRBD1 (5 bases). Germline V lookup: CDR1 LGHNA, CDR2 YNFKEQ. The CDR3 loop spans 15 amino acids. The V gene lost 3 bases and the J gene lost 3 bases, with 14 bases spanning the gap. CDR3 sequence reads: CASSQEPQGDTEAFF. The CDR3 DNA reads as TGTGCCAGCAGCCAGGAACCACAAGGGGACACTGAAGCTTTCTTT.

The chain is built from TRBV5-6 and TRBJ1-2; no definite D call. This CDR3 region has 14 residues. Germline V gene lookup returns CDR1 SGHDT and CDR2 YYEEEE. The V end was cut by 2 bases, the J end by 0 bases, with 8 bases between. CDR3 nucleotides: TGTGCCAGCAGCTTATCTGGGGCTAACTATGGCTACACCTTC. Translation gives CASSLSGANYGYTF.

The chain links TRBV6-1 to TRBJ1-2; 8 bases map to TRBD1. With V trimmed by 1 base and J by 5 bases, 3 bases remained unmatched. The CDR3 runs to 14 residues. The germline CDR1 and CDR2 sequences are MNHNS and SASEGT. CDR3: CASSEGQGTYGYTF. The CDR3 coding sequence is TGTGCCAGCAGTGAAGGACAGGGGACTTATGGCTACACCTTC.

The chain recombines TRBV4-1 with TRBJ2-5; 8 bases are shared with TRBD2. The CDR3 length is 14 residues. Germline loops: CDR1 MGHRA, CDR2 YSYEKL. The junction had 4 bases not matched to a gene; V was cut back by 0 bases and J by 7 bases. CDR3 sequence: CASSQEVAGGTQYF. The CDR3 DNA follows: TGCGCCAGCAGCCAAGAAGTTGCGGGGGGGACCCAGTACTTC.

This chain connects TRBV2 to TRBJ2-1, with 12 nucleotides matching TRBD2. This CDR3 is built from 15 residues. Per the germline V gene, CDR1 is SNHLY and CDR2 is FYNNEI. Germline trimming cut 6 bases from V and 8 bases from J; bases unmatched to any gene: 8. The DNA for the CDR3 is TGTGCCAGCAGACCTGGACTAGCGGGATCTCATGAGCAGTTCTTC. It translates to CASRPGLAGSHEQFF.

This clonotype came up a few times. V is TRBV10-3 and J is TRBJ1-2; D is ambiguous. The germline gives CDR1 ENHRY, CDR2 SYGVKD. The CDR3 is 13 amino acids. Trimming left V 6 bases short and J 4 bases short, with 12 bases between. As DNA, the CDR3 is TGTGCCATCAGGGATACGGAGTCCTATGGCTACACCTTC. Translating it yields CAIRDTESYGYTF.